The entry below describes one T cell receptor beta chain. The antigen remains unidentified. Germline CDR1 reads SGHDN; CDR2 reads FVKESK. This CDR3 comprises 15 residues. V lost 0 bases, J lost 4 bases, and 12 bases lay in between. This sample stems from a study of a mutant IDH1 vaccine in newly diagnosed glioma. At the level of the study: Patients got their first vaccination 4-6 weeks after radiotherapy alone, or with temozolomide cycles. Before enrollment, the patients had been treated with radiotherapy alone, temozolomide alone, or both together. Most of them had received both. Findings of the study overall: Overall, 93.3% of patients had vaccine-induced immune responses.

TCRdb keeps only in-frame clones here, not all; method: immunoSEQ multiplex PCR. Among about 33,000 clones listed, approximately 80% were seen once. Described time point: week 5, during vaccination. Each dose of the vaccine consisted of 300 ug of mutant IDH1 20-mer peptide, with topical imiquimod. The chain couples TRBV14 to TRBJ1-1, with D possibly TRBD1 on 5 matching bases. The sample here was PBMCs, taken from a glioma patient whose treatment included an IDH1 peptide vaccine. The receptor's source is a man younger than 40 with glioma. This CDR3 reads CASSQDQGRGTEAFF. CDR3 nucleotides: TGTGCCAGCAGCCAAGATCAGGGAAGGGGCACTGAAGCTTTCTTT.